Following are 17 T cell receptor beta chains from one sample sequenced in a study of blood T cell repertoires in COVID-19. Clones were read by immunoSEQ multiplex PCR, and TCRdb kept only the in-frame ones, dropping some. Here the sample spans a few hundred thousand clones, 87% being singletons. The sequencing input was peripheral blood. These receptor sequences come from a woman aged 45-60 years with acute or convalescent COVID-19.

The rearrangement uses TRBV9 and TRBJ2-6; D uncertain. This CDR3 is 16 amino acids long. Trimming stripped 0 bases from V and 0 bases from J, with 7 bases between. Germline V gene sequence: CDR1 SGDLS, CDR2 YYNGEE. Here the CDR3 reads CASSVAPRSGANVLTF. In DNA form, the CDR3 reads TGTGCCAGCAGCGTAGCTCCCCGCTCTGGGGCCAACGTCCTGACTTTC. Full variable domain (rest looked up from reference TRBV9 and TRBJ2-6): DSGVTQTPKHLITATGQRVTLRCSPRSGDLSVYWYQQSLDQGLQFLIQYYNGEERAKGNILERFSAQQFPDLHSELNLSSLELGDSALYFCASSVAPRSGANVLTFGAGSRLTVL.

V and J are TRBV5-1 and TRBJ2-7; 14 nucleotides align to TRBD2. The CDR3 contains 17 residues. Germline loops: CDR1 SGHRS, CDR2 YFSETQ. V trimming: 6 bases; J trimming: 2 bases; junction bases outside the gene matches: 10. In DNA form, the CDR3 reads TGCGCCAGCACCGAGGGACTAGCGGGAGCCAAGCCCTACGAGCAGTACTTC. It encodes CASTEGLAGAKPYEQYF.

CDR3 nucleotides: TGTGCCTGGAGTCTAGGCGATGAGCAGTTCTTC. Its protein is CAWSLGDEQFF. The chain is built from TRBV30 and TRBJ2-1; no clear D gene. The germline CDR1 and CDR2 sequences are GTSNPN and SVGIG (reference sequence). The CDR3 runs to 11 residues. V shed 2 bases and J shed 8 bases, with 7 bases lying between them. The whole variable domain, remainder taken from reference TRBV30 and TRBJ2-1, is SQTIHQWPATLVQPVGSPLSLECTVEGTSNPNLYWYRQAAGRGLQLLFYSVGIGQISSEVPQNLSASRPQDRQFILSSKKLLLSDSGFYLCAWSLGDEQFFGPGTRLTVL.

The CDR3 is CASSLGAGGEQYF. The CDR3 DNA follows: TGTGCCAGCAGCTTAGGGGCAGGGGGAGAGCAGTACTTC. This chain joins TRBV7-9 and TRBJ2-7; TRBD1 matches 7 bases. J gave up 7 bases and V 1 base, and 4 bases lay outside the gene matches. Looked up from germline, CDR1 is SEHNR and CDR2 is FQNEAQ (reference sequence). CDR3 length equals 13 residues.

This chain uses TRBV6-2 or TRBV6-3 with TRBJ2-1; 7 nucleotides match TRBD2. Germline V gene sequence: CDR1 MNHEY, CDR2 SVGEGT. The CDR3 consists of 15 residues. Unmatched junction bases numbered 7, after V lost 5 bases and J lost 3 bases. DNA of the CDR3: TGTGCCAGCAGTACCCAGCGGGACTACTACAATGAGCAGTTCTTC. Protein sequence: CASSTQRDYYNEQFF.

The chain carries TRBV7-3 and TRBJ2-7, with unresolved D. The CDR3 has 13 amino acids. CDR1 is SGHTA, CDR2 FQGTGA, per germline. V lost 1 base, J lost 3 bases, and 7 bases lay in between. The CDR3 protein is CASSLMVVYEQYF. The CDR3 DNA follows: TGTGCCAGCAGCTTAATGGTAGTCTACGAGCAGTACTTC.

The chain couples TRBV2 to TRBJ1-5; 10 bases are a match to TRBD1. CDR3 length: 15 residues. From germline, CDR1 is SNHLY and CDR2 FYNNEI. V shed 6 bases, J shed 6 bases, and the junction held 8 bases outside the gene matches. The CDR3 sequence is CASRTGGSLTQPQHF. The CDR3 DNA reads as TGTGCCAGCAGGACAGGGGGCAGTCTGACTCAGCCCCAGCATTTT.

This clone appeared once. This chain uses TRBV18 with TRBJ2-7; D is undetermined. V was pared by 3 bases and J by 0 bases, with 12 bases between. CDR3 length: 15 amino acids. Germline lookup yields CDR1 KGHSH and CDR2 LQKENI. The chain's CDR3 is CASSPRVPSSYEQYF. CDR3 nucleotides: TGTGCCAGCTCACCCCGGGTCCCGAGCTCCTACGAGCAGTACTTC.

The rearrangement uses TRBV5-1 and TRBJ1-3, with TRBD1 as a possible D gene (5 bases). The CDR3 extends over 13 amino acids. The germline CDR1 and CDR2 sequences are SGHRS and YFSETQ. Between the trimmed V and J ends, which lost 6 bases and 7 bases, there was a span of 14 bases. As DNA, the CDR3 is TGCGCCAGCACGCCGGGACTGTCGAACACCATATATTTT. This encodes CASTPGLSNTIYF.

The V gene is TRBV7-2, the J gene TRBJ2-2, with D perhaps TRBD2 (5 bases). This CDR3 is 16 amino acids long. V lost 8 bases and J lost 1, with 17 bases in between. The germline gives CDR1 SGHTA, CDR2 FQGNSA. The CDR3 here is CASSFQGGLNTGELFF. CDR3 bases: TGTGCCAGCTCATTTCAAGGAGGTCTGAACACCGGGGAGCTGTTTTTT.

The V call is TRBV5-1, the J call TRBJ1-2; 10 bases match TRBD1. CDR1 and CDR2 (germline): SGHRS, YFSETQ. The V gene end was trimmed by 3 bases and the J gene end by 10 bases; junction bases not matched to a gene: 9. The CDR3 runs 14 residues. CDR3 protein: CASSSGQGGSVYTF. The CDR3 DNA reads TGCGCCAGCAGCTCCGGACAGGGGGGGTCGGTCTACACCTTC.

This rearrangement joins TRBV7-8 to TRBJ2-1, with D hard to call. The CDR3 length is 12 residues. From germline, CDR1 is SGHVS and CDR2 FQNEAQ. Trimming took 6 bases from V and 6 from J, leaving 9 bases between them. CDR3 in amino acids: CASRRSSNEQFF. The CDR3 coding sequence is TGTGCCAGCAGGCGAAGTAGCAATGAGCAGTTCTTC.

The V and J genes are TRBV6-2 or TRBV6-3 and TRBJ2-2; D is possibly TRBD2 (5 bases). The CDR3 contains 14 residues. CDR1 MNHEY and CDR2 SVGEGT come from the germline V gene. Trimming took off 0 bases at V and 4 bases at J, with 6 bases between the two ends. The CDR3: CASSYSGSTGELFF. The CDR3, as DNA: TGTGCCAGCAGTTACTCAGGGAGCACCGGGGAGCTGTTTTTT.

This clone has only one observation. The chain is built from TRBV29-1 and TRBJ2-5; 9 bases match TRBD1. V trimming: 6 bases; J trimming: 2 bases; junction bases outside the gene matches: 10. CDR3 length equals 15 residues. Looked up from germline, CDR1 is SQVTM and CDR2 is ANQGSEA. In DNA form, the CDR3 reads TGCAGCGTCCAGTTCTCGACAGGGGGACAAGAGACCCAGTACTTC. Translated: CSVQFSTGGQETQYF.

The CDR3 loop is CATSDLVSGRGTDTQYF. The CDR3 nucleotides read TGTGCCACCAGTGATTTGGTTAGCGGGAGGGGGACAGATACGCAGTATTTT. This sequence joins TRBV24-1 and TRBJ2-3, with 11 bases lining up with TRBD2. J gave up 3 bases and V 0 bases, and 4 bases lay outside the gene matches. Germline V gene sequence: CDR1 KGHDR, CDR2 SFDVKD. CDR3 size: 17 residues.

V is TRBV15 and J is TRBJ1-1, with 8 bases aligning to TRBD1. Germline V gives CDR1 LNHNV, CDR2 YYDKDF (reference sequence). This CDR3 contains 11 residues. Trimming took 8 bases from V and 5 from J; bases not matched to a gene: 1. In nucleotides, the CDR3 is TGTGCCACCCAGGGGGCAACTGAAGCTTTCTTT. Translating gives CATQGATEAFF.

The chain employs TRBV10-3 and TRBJ2-1; tentative D call: TRBD2 (6 bases). Germline V gene data show CDR1 as ENHRY and CDR2 as SYGVKD. This CDR3 spans 14 amino acids. Trimming removed 6 bases from V and 0 bases from J, with 9 bases in between. The CDR3: CAIRGGPSYNEQFF. CDR3 nucleotides: TGTGCCATCAGAGGAGGGCCCTCCTACAATGAGCAGTTCTTC.